This T cell receptor (beta chain) was sequenced during a study of blood T cell repertoires in COVID-19. About the research overall: Specimens from acute and convalescent COVID-19 originated in the United States, Italy and Spain. PBMCs, B-cell-depleted T cells, or T cells provided the cDNA or gDNA that made up the material.

Methods used by the authors: The assay estimated nucleated cells by amplifying reference gene primers. Only in-frame clones appear in the TCRdb table, and some are missing; sequencing was by immunoSEQ multiplex PCR. From that table come the V and J calls and clone size; the DNA was used to work out D and trimming. The sample has 150,000 to 200,000 clones, about 80% seen once; the top ten hold 8.1%. Sequenced input: peripheral blood. The source of this sequence is a man aged 55 to 69 with acute or convalescent COVID-19.

CDR3: CATSEMGQAQETQYF. CDR3 sequence (DNA): TGTGCCACCAGTGAAATGGGACAGGCCCAAGAGACCCAGTACTTC. The genes are TRBV24-1 and TRBJ2-5; 8 bases align to TRBD1. Germline CDR1 reads KGHDR; CDR2 reads SFDVKD. V lost 4 bases to trimming and J lost 1 base; unmatched junction nucleotides: 4. The CDR3 runs to 15 residues.